The next 26 T cell receptor beta chains were all read from a single sample in a study of CD8 T cells in ankylosing spondylitis. These TCRs are of unknown antigen specificity. Regarding the study as a whole: A TCR beta motif of several highly homologous variants appeared characteristic of ankylosing spondylitis blood.

A single record per CDR3 protein comes from TCRdb applying MiXCR to the 5' RACE reads. The sample carries about 220,000 distinct CDR3 sequences, around 6.6% recorded once. The specimen was blood, either unsorted or a sorted T cell fraction (not recorded which). All receptors come from a male donor with ankylosing spondylitis.

At least ten counts were recorded for this clonotype. The rearrangement uses TRBV20-1 and TRBJ2-7, with D unclear. CDR1 and CDR2 from the germline V gene are DFQATT and SNEGSKA (reference sequence). Trimming took off 3 bases at V and 2 bases at J, with 14 bases between the two ends. The CDR3 runs to 14 residues. CDR3 loop: CSASGVRVTYEQYF. DNA of the CDR3: TGCAGTGCTAGTGGGGTCAGAGTCACCTACGAGCAGTACTTC.

In its sample, this clonotype was seen many times. The chain couples TRBV27 to TRBJ2-2, with a weak D call TRBD2 (7 bases). The CDR3 runs 17 residues. The germline CDR1 and CDR2 sequences are MNHEY and SMNVEV (reference sequence). V gave up 3 bases and J gave up 5 bases, with 19 bases separating them. CDR3 residues: CASSFNGGLRGTGELFF. In nucleotides, the CDR3 is TGTGCCAGCAGTTTCAACGGGGGGCTCCGTGGGACCGGGGAGCTGTTTTTT.

This clonotype has a count of ten or more. The chain uses TRBV29-1 and TRBJ1-2; D remains unclear. Germline-derived CDR1 and CDR2 are SQVTM and ANQGSEA. The CDR3 sequence is 13 residues long. The V and J ends lost 2 bases and 5 bases respectively, with 12 bases between them. The CDR3 loop is CSVEQSPGYGYTF. The CDR3, as DNA: TGCAGCGTTGAACAATCGCCGGGGTATGGCTACACCTTC.

This clonotype has a count of ten or more. V usage is TRBV7-2 and J usage is TRBJ2-7; 12 nucleotides match TRBD2. The germline V gene encodes CDR1 SGHTA and CDR2 FQGNSA. This CDR3 is built from 15 residues. The junction had 5 bases not matched to a gene; V was cut back by 5 bases and J by 3 bases. The CDR3 reads CASSMGLAGNYEQYF. The CDR3 DNA is TGTGCCAGCAGCATGGGACTAGCGGGTAACTACGAGCAGTACTTC.

The gene calls are TRBV6-1 and TRBJ2-7; D not certain. This CDR3 is built from 14 residues. Germline CDR1 is MNHNS and CDR2 is SASEGT. V gave up 3 bases and J gave up 2 bases, with 11 bases separating them. The CDR3 sequence: CASSDEPGTYEQYF. CDR3 DNA: TGTGCCAGCAGTGACGAACCCGGAACCTACGAGCAGTACTTC.

This clonotype has a count of ten or more. V usage is TRBV4-3 and J usage is TRBJ2-3; TRBD2 matches 9 bases. Losses at the gene ends were 0 bases for V and 6 bases for J; bases not matched to a gene: 10. CDR3 size: 17 residues. CDR1 is LGHNA, CDR2 YSLEER, per germline. The CDR3 region is CASSQDPVAGEVDTQYF. CDR3 nucleotide sequence: TGCGCCAGCAGCCAAGATCCGGTAGCGGGGGAGGTCGATACGCAGTATTTT.

In its sample, this clonotype was seen many times. The V and J genes are TRBV27 and TRBJ2-3; D gene ambiguous. Trimming removed 4 bases at V and 2 bases at J, with 16 bases between. Germline V gene sequence: CDR1 MNHEY, CDR2 SMNVEV (reference sequence). This CDR3 region has 16 residues. This CDR3 reads CASSSPYRVDTDTQYF. In DNA, the CDR3 is TGTGCCAGCAGTTCCCCATACCGAGTAGACACAGATACGCAGTATTTT.

This clonotype was detected many times. The CDR3 loop reads CSAAVGTLKLPYEQYF. The CDR3 region has the DNA TGCAGCGCCGCCGTGGGGACACTGAAGCTCCCCTACGAGCAGTACTTC. The rearrangement links TRBV29-1 to TRBJ2-7, with D tentatively TRBD1 (6 bases). Germline assignment: CDR1 SQVTM and CDR2 ANQGSEA. The length of the CDR3 is 16 residues. The germline V and J ends were trimmed by 7 bases and 2 bases, with 24 bases remaining between them.

This clonotype was found many times. The chain couples TRBV12-3 or TRBV12-4 to TRBJ1-2; 9 bases agree with TRBD1. The CDR3 is made up of 14 amino acids. The J segment lost 8 bases and the V segment lost 6 bases, leaving 10 bases of the junction unmatched. CDR3 sequence: CASSSPGQGSGYTF. Written as DNA, the CDR3 is TGTGCCAGCAGCTCCCCTGGACAGGGGAGCGGCTACACCTTC.

The chain joins TRBV7-8 to TRBJ2-7, with no clear D. CDR1 and CDR2 from the germline V gene are SGHVS and FQNEAQ. Trimming pared 5 bases from V and 1 base from J, leaving 6 bases between. CDR3 length equals 12 residues. CDR3 in DNA: TGTGCCAGCAGCATGGGGTCCTACGAGCAGTACTTC. Translating gives CASSMGSYEQYF.

This clonotype was seen at least ten times. The V and J genes are TRBV19 and TRBJ2-1; a weak D match, TRBD2 (6 bases). Germline values: CDR1 LNHDA, CDR2 SQIVND (reference sequence). The CDR3 is made up of 16 amino acids. The ends were cut back, 3 bases at V and 2 bases at J, with 14 bases in the middle. The CDR3 reads CASSMIPGDPYNEQFF. CDR3 coding DNA: TGTGCCAGTAGTATGATCCCGGGGGACCCCTACAATGAGCAGTTCTTC.

This clonotype was detected ten times or more. The V and J genes are TRBV5-5 and TRBJ1-1; no clear D. The CDR3 is 12 residues long. V gave up 5 bases and J gave up 5 bases, with 10 bases separating them. The germline V gene encodes CDR1 SGHKS and CDR2 YYEKEE (reference sequence). The CDR3 region is CASRSFKTEAFF. For the CDR3, the DNA is TGTGCCAGCAGGTCGTTTAAGACTGAAGCTTTCTTT.

This clonotype was counted between two and nine times. J is TRBJ2-7 and V is TRBV11-2; D call uncertain. V was shortened by 2 bases and J by 6 bases, with 8 bases between the two germline ends. Germline V gene lookup returns CDR1 SGHAT and CDR2 FQNNGV. The CDR3 is made up of 12 amino acids. In DNA form, the CDR3 reads TGTGCCAGCAGCTTAATCAGTCTCGAGCAGTACTTC. Translation: CASSLISLEQYF.

This clonotype showed up just a few times. V usage is TRBV11-2 and J usage is TRBJ2-3; 11 bases are shared with TRBD2. There are 18 residues in the CDR3. Trimming cost V 7 bases and J 4 bases; bases outside gene matches: 16. In germline, CDR1 is SGHAT, CDR2 FQNNGV. In DNA, the CDR3 is TGTGCCAGCATGCGACGCAGTGGGACTAGCGGCTTGCCAGATACGCAGTATTTT. Residues: CASMRRSGTSGLPDTQYF.

This clonotype has a handful of counts. The chain employs TRBV20-1 and TRBJ2-1, with a possible D match to TRBD2 (6 bases). The germline V gene has CDR1 DFQATT and CDR2 SNEGSKA (reference sequence). V gave up 8 bases and J gave up 9 bases, with 23 bases separating them. The CDR3 is made up of 14 amino acids. The CDR3 region has the DNA TGCAGTACGGAGGGGCAGACTAGGGCTGGTGAGCAGTTCTTC. Its translation is CSTEGQTRAGEQFF.

The chain carries TRBV12-3 or TRBV12-4 and TRBJ2-5; 7 bases align to TRBD2. The J segment lost 2 bases and the V segment lost 5 bases, leaving 5 bases of the junction unmatched. This CDR3 contains 14 residues. CDR3 region: CASSPILAQETQYF. The CDR3 DNA sequence: TGTGCCAGCAGTCCGATACTAGCGCAAGAGACCCAGTACTTC.

This clonotype was counted only a few times. The CDR3 nucleotides read TGCGCCAGTACTAGCGGGGTTAGCACAGATACGCAGTATTTT. Translated: CASTSGVSTDTQYF. This chain uses TRBV10-2 with TRBJ2-3, with TRBD2 matching over 10 bases. The CDR3 length is 14 residues. The germline CDR1 and CDR2 sequences are WSHSY and SAAADI. Trimming at V came to 9 bases and at J to 0 bases, leaving 3 bases not matched to a gene.

The rearrangement joins TRBV7-8 to TRBJ1-3; D is perhaps TRBD1 (6 bases). The V and J ends lost 1 base and 8 bases respectively, with 6 bases between them. Germline V gene sequence: CDR1 SGHVS, CDR2 FQNEAQ. The CDR3 is 12 amino acids. In DNA form, the CDR3 reads TGTGCCAGCAGCTTAGGGGGGCACACCATATATTTT. This gives the protein CASSLGGHTIYF. The full variable domain, with the rest looked up from reference TRBV7-8 and TRBJ1-3, is GAGVSQSPRYKVAKRGQDVALRCDPISGHVSLFWYQQALGQGPEFLTYFQNEAQLDKSGLPSDRFFAERPEGSVSTLKIQRTQQEDSAVYLCASSLGGHTIYFGEGSWLTVV.

The CDR3 DNA reads as TGTGCCAGCAGCTTAGAGCAGGGGTTCGGCAATCAGCCCCAGCATTTT. Protein sequence: CASSLEQGFGNQPQHF. The chain combines TRBV11-2 with TRBJ1-5; a possible D gene is TRBD1 (6 bases). Trimming cost V 0 bases and J 2 bases, with 11 bases left between them. CDR1 is SGHAT and CDR2 is FQNNGV in the germline V gene. There are 16 residues in the CDR3.

The sample holds many counts of this clonotype. The chain couples TRBV4-1 to TRBJ2-1; tentative D call: TRBD1 (5 bases). Germline CDR1 MGHRA, CDR2 YSYEKL. V shed 1 base and J shed 8 bases, with 12 bases lying between them. The CDR3 contains 14 residues. CDR3 nucleotides: TGCGCCAGCAGCCAAGGGGGCGAGACGCATGAGCAGTTCTTC. This gives the protein CASSQGGETHEQFF.

This clonotype has ten or more counts. The V call is TRBV5-1, the J call TRBJ2-1; 9 positions match TRBD1. CDR1 is SGHRS and CDR2 is YFSETQ in the germline V gene. After removal of 0 bases from V and 2 bases from J, the junction contained 0 bases not matched to a gene. The CDR3 is made up of 15 amino acids. CDR3 region: CASSLGQGAYNEQFF. CDR3 bases: TGCGCCAGCAGCTTGGGACAGGGGGCCTACAATGAGCAGTTCTTC.

This clonotype was counted at least ten times. This chain joins TRBV20-1 and TRBJ2-7, with no clear D. Looked up from germline, CDR1 is DFQATT and CDR2 is SNEGSKA (reference sequence). The CDR3 is made up of 11 amino acids. CDR3 amino acids: CTPVKGGEQYF. The CDR3 region has the DNA TGCACCCCGGTAAAGGGCGGCGAGCAGTACTTC.

The chain links TRBV10-3 to TRBJ1-2, with 7 nucleotides matching TRBD1. With V trimmed by 4 bases and J by 4 bases, 6 bases remained unmatched. This CDR3 is built from 14 residues. From germline, CDR1 is ENHRY and CDR2 SYGVKD. DNA of the CDR3: TGTGCCATCAGTGGGACGACAGGGCTCTATGGCTACACCTTC. Residues: CAISGTTGLYGYTF.

This clonotype was recorded only once. The gene calls are TRBV29-1 and TRBJ1-2; possibly TRBD1 for D (6 bases). The CDR3 contains 12 residues. The V end was cut by 1 base, the J end by 5 bases, with 8 bases between. Germline V gene sequence: CDR1 SQVTM, CDR2 ANQGSEA. The CDR3 DNA reads TGCAGCGTTGAAGGAGGGGGATATGGCTACACCTTC. Amino acid sequence: CSVEGGGYGYTF.

This clonotype came up a few times. The J gene is TRBJ2-3, the V gene TRBV27, with no clear D. V was shortened by 0 bases and J by 3 bases, with 13 bases between the two germline ends. The CDR3 runs 16 residues. The germline gives CDR1 MNHEY, CDR2 SMNVEV (reference sequence). CDR3 nucleotides: TGTGCCAGCAGTTTATCGTGGAGCTGGGGAACAGATACGCAGTATTTT. Protein: CASSLSWSWGTDTQYF.

This clonotype was observed at least ten times. The genes are TRBV20-1 and TRBJ1-2, with D maybe TRBD1 (5 bases). Germline CDR1 reads DFQATT; CDR2 reads SNEGSKA (reference sequence). Trimming removed 4 bases from V and 3 bases from J, with 12 bases in between. This CDR3 spans 13 amino acids. Here the CDR3 reads CSAMRGGHYGYTF. Here the CDR3 DNA reads TGCAGTGCTATGAGGGGCGGACACTATGGCTACACCTTC.